Listed here are 5 T cell receptor beta chains from one sample, sequenced in a study of Graves' ophthalmopathy and Graves' hyperthyroidism. Transcripts of RNA were the source for amplifying TCR beta CDR3 regions. First-round RT-PCR employed HTBI primers, with a second-round multiplex PCR after it. Using its own MiXCR run on the multiplex PCR reads, TCRdb lists one record per CDR3 protein. The sample has around 1.1 million distinct CDR3 sequences, about 35% seen once; the top ten hold roughly 11%. The sample consisted of peripheral blood or thyroid tissue (not recorded which). The receptors derive from an adult man with Graves' hyperthyroidism.

This clonotype has just a few counts. The rearrangement uses TRBV4-2 and TRBJ1-4; a weak D match, TRBD1 (6 bases). There are 15 residues in the CDR3. V was clipped by 2 bases and J by 6 bases, with 13 bases between them. Looked up from germline, CDR1 is LGHNA and CDR2 is YNFKEQ. The CDR3, as DNA: TGTGCCAGCAGCCAATACGGGACAAAAGATGAAAAACTGTTTTTT. Its protein product is CASSQYGTKDEKLFF.

In this sample, this clonotype turned up many times. The CDR3: CASNFKGQQPNYGYTF. CDR3 DNA: TGTGCCAGCAACTTCAAGGGACAACAACCTAACTATGGCTACACCTTC. V and J are TRBV7-2 and TRBJ1-2; TRBD1 is a possible D gene (6 bases). The germline V and J ends were trimmed by 7 bases and 0 bases, with 18 bases remaining between them. The germline CDR1 and CDR2 sequences are SGHTA and FQGNSA. The CDR3 is made up of 16 amino acids. Filled out from reference TRBV7-2 and TRBJ1-2, the complete variable domain reads GAGVSQSPSNKVTEKGKDVELRCDPISGHTALYWYRQSLGQGLEFLIYFQGNSAPDKSGLPSDRFSAERTGGSVSTLTIQRTQQEDSAVYLCASNFKGQQPNYGYTFGSGTRLTVV.

This clonotype has a handful of counts. The chain carries TRBV9 and TRBJ2-2; D not certain. The CDR3 is made up of 19 amino acids. Trimming took 1 base from V and 1 from J, leaving 20 bases between them. CDR1 SGDLS and CDR2 YYNGEE come from the germline V gene. The CDR3 sequence: CASSVQTNLNKRNTGELFF. The DNA for the CDR3 is TGTGCCAGCAGCGTACAGACGAACCTAAACAAGAGGAACACCGGGGAGCTGTTTTTT.

In its sample, this clonotype was seen many times. The CDR3 DNA reads TGTGCCAGCAGGGACAGGAGCAATCAGCCCCAGCATTTT. Its translation: CASRDRSNQPQHF. This rearrangement joins TRBV6-2 or TRBV6-3 to TRBJ1-5; 7 bases line up with TRBD1. The CDR3 runs 13 residues. V gave up 6 bases and J gave up 1 base; unmatched junction bases: 0. Germline-derived CDR1 and CDR2 are MNHEY and SVGEGT.

This clonotype showed up many times. This chain uses TRBV6-6 with TRBJ1-2; TRBD1 might be the D (5 bases). The germline gives CDR1 MNHNY, CDR2 SVGAGI (reference sequence). The germline V and J ends were trimmed by 2 bases and 4 bases, with 20 bases remaining between them. This CDR3 comprises 17 residues. The CDR3 loop reads CASSYSPQLDSLYGYTF. For the CDR3, the DNA is TGTGCCAGCAGTTACAGTCCCCAACTCGACAGCCTCTATGGCTACACCTTC.